A single sample is the source of the 25 T cell receptor beta chains below, sequenced in a study of blood T cell repertoires in COVID-19. Clones were read by immunoSEQ multiplex PCR, and TCRdb kept only the in-frame ones, dropping some. The sample holds some 180,000 clones; roughly nine tenths are singletons and the top ten take roughly 20%. Sequenced sample: peripheral blood. These receptors were obtained from a man in his 70s with active or convalescent COVID-19.

The sample holds a few counts of this clone. This chain joins TRBV10-3 and TRBJ1-2; a possible D gene is TRBD1 (6 bases). The CDR3 has 18 residues. V was shortened by 6 bases and J by 2 bases, with 25 bases between the two germline ends. The germline V gene encodes CDR1 ENHRY and CDR2 SYGVKD. This chain's CDR3 is CAISPGGDNRAENYGYTF. The CDR3 coding sequence is TGTGCCATCAGCCCGGGGGGGGATAACAGGGCTGAGAACTATGGCTACACCTTC.

The chain carries TRBV7-2 and TRBJ2-2; D possibly corresponds to TRBD1 (7 bases). Trimming pared 10 bases from V and 6 bases from J, leaving 24 bases between. Germline-derived CDR1 and CDR2 are SGHTA and FQGNSA. The CDR3 is 16 amino acids. The CDR3 here is CAIPWRSRGVPGELFF. Here the CDR3 DNA reads TGTGCCATCCCCTGGAGGAGCAGGGGGGTCCCCGGGGAGCTGTTTTTT.

The rearrangement links TRBV15 to TRBJ2-3; a weak D match, TRBD1 (6 bases). CDR1 and CDR2 (germline): LNHNV, YYDKDF (reference sequence). This CDR3 contains 14 residues. The V end was cut by 5 bases, the J end by 0 bases, with 9 bases between. The CDR3 loop is CATSQGGSTDTQYF. CDR3 nucleotide sequence: TGTGCCACCAGCCAAGGGGGAAGCACAGATACGCAGTATTTT.

The chain couples TRBV5-1 to TRBJ2-7, with D possibly being TRBD1 (6 bases). The CDR3 consists of 14 residues. V lost 0 bases, J lost 6 bases, and 13 bases lay in between. Germline V gene data show CDR1 as SGHRS and CDR2 as YFSETQ. The CDR3 DNA reads TGCGCCAGCAGCTTGGCCAAGGCAGGGGTCGAGCAGTACTTC. This encodes CASSLAKAGVEQYF.

The chain joins TRBV19 to TRBJ1-5; D not certain. The germline V and J ends were trimmed by 1 base and 1 base, with 11 bases remaining between them. Germline CDR1 LNHDA, CDR2 SQIVND (reference sequence). The CDR3 contains 16 residues. The CDR3: CASSIVATLSNQPQHF. As DNA, the CDR3 is TGTGCCAGTAGTATAGTGGCAACCCTGAGCAATCAGCCCCAGCATTTT.

This sequence joins TRBV28 and TRBJ1-5, with D hard to call. Trimming cost V 2 bases and J 7 bases, with 12 bases left between them. The germline gives CDR1 MDHEN, CDR2 SYDVKM. CDR3 length equals 14 residues. Here the CDR3 DNA reads TGTGCCAGCAGTTTAATGACGGGAAAACAGCCCCAGCATTTT. Its protein is CASSLMTGKQPQHF.

V and J are TRBV30 and TRBJ2-7; 11 positions match TRBD1. This CDR3 has 15 amino acids. Unmatched junction bases numbered 4, after V lost 3 bases and J lost 0 bases. Germline lookup yields CDR1 GTSNPN and CDR2 SVGIG (reference sequence). This chain's CDR3 is CAWRRTGGISYEQYF. In nucleotides, the CDR3 is TGTGCCTGGAGGAGGACAGGGGGCATCTCCTACGAGCAGTACTTC.

DNA for the CDR3: TGCGCCAGCAGCTTGGGCGGGGGGTCCACAGATACGCAGTATTTT. This codes for CASSLGGGSTDTQYF. V gene TRBV5-1 combines with J gene TRBJ2-3; 8 bases fit TRBD2. Trimming at V came to 0 bases and at J to 2 bases, leaving 2 bases not matched to a gene. Per germline, CDR1 SGHRS and CDR2 YFSETQ. The CDR3 sequence is 15 residues long.

The V and J genes are TRBV6-5 and TRBJ2-3; a weak D match, TRBD2 (5 bases). V shed 8 bases and J shed 5 bases, with 20 bases lying between them. The CDR3 runs to 15 residues. Germline CDR1 is MNHEY and CDR2 is SVGAGI. This CDR3 reads CASAPLGSTLDTQYF. The DNA for the CDR3 is TGTGCCAGCGCCCCACTAGGGTCCACGTTAGATACGCAGTATTTT.

The chain employs TRBV6-5 and TRBJ1-3; no clear D gene. V was clipped by 7 bases and J by 0 bases, with 10 bases between them. CDR1 and CDR2 (germline): MNHEY, SVGAGI. This CDR3 is built from 14 residues. CDR3 sequence reads: CASNPTDSGNTIYF. CDR3 nucleotides: TGTGCCAGCAACCCGACTGACTCTGGAAACACCATATATTTT.

The chain links TRBV21-1 to TRBJ2-5; the table's D gene call, TRBD1, was not cross checked with the DNA. TRBV21-1 counts as a pseudogene. The CDR3 contains 16 residues. CDR3 DNA sequence: TGTGCCAGCAGCAAGGGGAAATGCAGGGGTACTGAGACCCAGTACTTC. Translated: CASSKGKCRGTETQYF.

This clone was detected only a few times. The J gene is TRBJ1-1, the V gene TRBV18; the match to TRBD1 covers 8 bases. The CDR3 is made up of 16 amino acids. Germline V gives CDR1 KGHSH, CDR2 LQKENI. Trimming removed 4 bases from V and 0 bases from J; junction bases left unmatched: 7. CDR3 sequence: CASSHDRGGVNTEAFF. The CDR3 DNA reads as TGTGCCAGCTCACACGACAGGGGAGGGGTGAACACTGAAGCTTTCTTT. Variable domain in full (rest from reference TRBV18 and TRBJ1-1): NAGVMQNPRHLVRRRGQEARLRCSPMKGHSHVYWYRQLPEEGLKFMVYLQKENIIDESGMPKERFSAEFPKEGPSILRIQQVVRGDSAAYFCASSHDRGGVNTEAFFGQGTRLTVV.

The chain links TRBV18 to TRBJ2-7; D is perhaps TRBD1 (5 bases). The V end lost 3 bases, the J end lost 3 bases, and 15 bases lay between the germline ends. CDR1 and CDR2 (germline): KGHSH, LQKENI. The CDR3 runs to 15 residues. CDR3 bases: TGTGCCAGCTCACCCGCAGGGATCTCCCTCTACGAGCAGTACTTC. Translating gives CASSPAGISLYEQYF.

The J gene is TRBJ1-5, the V gene TRBV5-1; D is undetermined. The ends were cut back, 0 bases at V and 5 bases at J, with 12 bases in the middle. The CDR3 is made up of 15 amino acids. The germline V gene encodes CDR1 SGHRS and CDR2 YFSETQ. The CDR3 DNA reads as TGCGCCAGCAGCTTGGGTGGGCAGACCTATCAGCCCCAGCATTTT. Its translation is CASSLGGQTYQPQHF.

The chain has TRBV28 and TRBJ1-2; tentatively, D is TRBD1 (6 bases). Trimming stripped 5 bases from V and 4 bases from J, with 8 bases between. The germline V gene encodes CDR1 MDHEN and CDR2 SYDVKM. The CDR3 totals 12 residues. CDR3 sequence (DNA): TGTGCCAGCAGTCAGGACAGCTATGGCTACACCTTC. Translated: CASSQDSYGYTF.

This sequence joins TRBV7-2 and TRBJ2-7; 9 bases align to TRBD2. The CDR3 sequence is 14 residues long. Germline V gene data show CDR1 as SGHTA and CDR2 as FQGNSA. With 1 base clipped from V and 7 bases from J, the junction kept 5 bases outside the gene matches. CDR3 sequence reads: CASSLGRGGSEQYF. CDR3 nucleotides: TGTGCCAGCAGCTTAGGGCGGGGGGGTTCAGAGCAGTACTTC.

This chain uses TRBV28 with TRBJ2-7; 8 bases agree with TRBD2. CDR3 size: 12 residues. The germline CDR1 and CDR2 sequences are MDHEN and SYDVKM. With V trimmed by 10 bases and J by 6 bases, 8 bases remained unmatched. CDR3 sequence: CATRGGAGEQYF. Here the CDR3 DNA reads TGTGCCACCCGGGGGGGCGCCGGCGAGCAGTACTTC.

This sequence joins TRBV2 and TRBJ1-2, with D perhaps TRBD1 (5 bases). The germline V and J ends were trimmed by 4 bases and 4 bases, with 10 bases remaining between them. There are 13 residues in the CDR3. Germline V CDR1 and CDR2: SNHLY, FYNNEI. The CDR3 DNA reads TGTGCCAGCAGTGCCGACAGTGGCTATGGCTACACCTTC. This sequence encodes CASSADSGYGYTF.

This chain joins TRBV20-1 and TRBJ1-6; D is undetermined. From germline, CDR1 is DFQATT and CDR2 SNEGSKA (reference sequence). V was trimmed by 6 bases and J by 6 bases, leaving 6 bases between them. There are 11 residues in the CDR3. CDR3 bases: TGCAGTGCGGCGGGTAATTCACCCCTCCACTTT. It yields the protein CSAAGNSPLHF.

The rearrangement joins TRBV24-1 to TRBJ2-2; weak D call: TRBD1 (5 bases). CDR3 size: 14 residues. Per germline, CDR1 KGHDR and CDR2 SFDVKD. Trimming shortened V by 3 bases and J by 6 bases, and 10 bases separated the two germline ends. CDR3 bases: TGTGCCACCAGTGATATTCCAGGGTCCGGGGAGCTGTTTTTT. Translated, it gives CATSDIPGSGELFF.

The chain carries TRBV6-5 and TRBJ2-3, with 10 bases identical to TRBD2. Germline lookup yields CDR1 MNHEY and CDR2 SVGAGI. The CDR3 runs to 14 residues. V lost 6 bases to trimming and J lost 4 bases; unmatched junction nucleotides: 4. CDR3 loop: CASRSGRAPDTQYF. CDR3 bases: TGTGCCAGCAGAAGCGGGAGGGCCCCAGATACGCAGTATTTT.

This clone occurred once. The rearrangement links TRBV30 to TRBJ1-1; D is undetermined. From germline, CDR1 is GTSNPN and CDR2 SVGIG (reference sequence). The germline V and J ends were trimmed by 7 bases and 3 bases, with 12 bases remaining between them. The CDR3 loop spans 12 amino acids. The CDR3 loop is CASPLSDTEAFF. The CDR3 bases are TGTGCCTCTCCACTAAGCGACACTGAAGCTTTCTTT.

This clone showed up just once. The J gene is TRBJ1-1, the V gene TRBV5-1; D gene unclear. The V and J ends lost 1 base and 1 base respectively, with 8 bases between them. The germline V gene has CDR1 SGHRS and CDR2 YFSETQ. The CDR3 length is 14 residues. DNA for the CDR3: TGCGCCAGCAGCTTGCAACCAGAGAACACTGAAGCTTTCTTT. This encodes CASSLQPENTEAFF.

This clone has a single count. This chain uses TRBV6-5 with TRBJ1-1; D is ambiguous. This CDR3 has 13 amino acids. Germline values: CDR1 MNHEY, CDR2 SVGAGI. V lost 5 bases and J 4 bases, leaving 11 bases between the germline ends. The CDR3 nucleotides are TGTGCCAGCAGTATATCCGCGGTCACTGAAGCTTTCTTT. This sequence encodes CASSISAVTEAFF.

The chain combines TRBV4-3 with TRBJ1-1; D ambiguous. CDR3 size: 15 residues. Germline V gene data show CDR1 as LGHNA and CDR2 as YSLEER. V shed 1 base and J shed 0 bases, with 9 bases lying between them. Here the CDR3 reads CASSQVRDLNTEAFF. CDR3 bases: TGCGCCAGCAGCCAAGTTCGGGATTTGAACACTGAAGCTTTCTTT.